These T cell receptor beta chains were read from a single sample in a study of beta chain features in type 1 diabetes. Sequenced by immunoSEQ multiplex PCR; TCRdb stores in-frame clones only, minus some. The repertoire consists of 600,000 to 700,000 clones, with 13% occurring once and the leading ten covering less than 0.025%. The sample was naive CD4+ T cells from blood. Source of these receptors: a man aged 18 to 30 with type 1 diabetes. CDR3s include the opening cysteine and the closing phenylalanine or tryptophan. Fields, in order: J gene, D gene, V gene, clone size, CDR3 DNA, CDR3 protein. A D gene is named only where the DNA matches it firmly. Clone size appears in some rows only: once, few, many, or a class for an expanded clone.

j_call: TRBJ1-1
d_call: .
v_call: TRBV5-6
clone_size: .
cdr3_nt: TGTGCCAGCAGCTTGGTGCCTCAGAACACTGAAGCTTTCTTT
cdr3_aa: CASSLVPQNTEAFF

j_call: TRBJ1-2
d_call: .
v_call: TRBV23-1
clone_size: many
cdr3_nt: TGCGCCAGCAGTCTGCCCAGGGCACTAGGCGATGGCTACACCTTC
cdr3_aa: CASSLPRALGDGYTF

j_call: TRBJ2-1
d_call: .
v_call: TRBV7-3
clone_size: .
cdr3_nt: TGTGCCAGCAGCTCCGGGGCGAATGAGCAGTTCTTC
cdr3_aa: CASSSGANEQFF

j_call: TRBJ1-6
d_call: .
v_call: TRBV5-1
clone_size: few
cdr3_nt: TGCGCCAGCAGCTTGGCGGGACCATTCTTTTCACCCCTCCACTTT
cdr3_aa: CASSLAGPFFSPLHF

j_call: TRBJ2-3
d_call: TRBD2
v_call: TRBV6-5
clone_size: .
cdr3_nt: TGTGCCAGCAGGGATAGCGGGGTTAGCACAGATACGCAGTATTTT
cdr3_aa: CASRDSGVSTDTQYF

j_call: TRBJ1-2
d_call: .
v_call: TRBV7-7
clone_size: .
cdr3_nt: TGTGCTAGCAGTCCTAGGGGAAGGGCGCGCGGCTACACCTTC
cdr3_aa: CASSPRGRARGYTF

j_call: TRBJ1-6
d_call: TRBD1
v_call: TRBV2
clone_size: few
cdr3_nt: TGTGCCAGCAGGGGGACAGCCCAATCACCCCTCCACTTT
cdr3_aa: CASRGTAQSPLHF

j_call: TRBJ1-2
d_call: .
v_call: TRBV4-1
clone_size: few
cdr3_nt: TGCGCCAGCAGCCAAGGGTACGGCCAGTATGGCTACACCTTC
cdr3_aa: CASSQGYGQYGYTF

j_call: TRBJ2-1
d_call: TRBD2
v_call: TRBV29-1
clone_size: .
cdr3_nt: TGCAGCGGTACTAGCGGGGGGGCGGGAGGCAGCTCCTACAATGAGCAGTTCTTC
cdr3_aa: CSGTSGGAGGSSYNEQFF

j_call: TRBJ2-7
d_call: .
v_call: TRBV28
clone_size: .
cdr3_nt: TGTGCCAGCAGTCCCGAGGGGGTTGGATACGAGCAGTACTTC
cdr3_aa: CASSPEGVGYEQYF

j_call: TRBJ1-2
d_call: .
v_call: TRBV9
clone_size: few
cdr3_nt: TGTGCCAGTTCAAACAGTTTTAACTATGGCTACACCTTC
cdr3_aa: CASSNSFNYGYTF

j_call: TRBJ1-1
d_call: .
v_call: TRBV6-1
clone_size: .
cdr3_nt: TGTGCCAGCAGTGCTACAGCGAACACTGAAGCTTTCTTT
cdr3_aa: CASSATANTEAFF

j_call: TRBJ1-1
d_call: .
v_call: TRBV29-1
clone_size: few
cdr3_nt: TGCAGCGTTGGGGGGTCTAACACTGAAGCTTTCTTT
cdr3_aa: CSVGGSNTEAFF

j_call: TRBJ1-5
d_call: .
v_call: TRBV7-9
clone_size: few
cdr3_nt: TGTGCCAGCAGCTTAGACCCAGGGAATCAGCCCCAGCATTTT
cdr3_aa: CASSLDPGNQPQHF

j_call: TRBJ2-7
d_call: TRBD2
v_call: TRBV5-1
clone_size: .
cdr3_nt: TGCGCCAGCAGCTTGGCCGTTAGCGGGGCCTCCTACGAGCAGTACTTC
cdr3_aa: CASSLAVSGASYEQYF

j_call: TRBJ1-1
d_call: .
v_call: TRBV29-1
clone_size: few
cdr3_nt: TGCAGCGTTGGCCGACTTACTGAAGCTTTCTTT
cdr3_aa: CSVGRLTEAFF

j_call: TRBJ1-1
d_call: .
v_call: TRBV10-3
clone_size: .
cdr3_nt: TGTGCCATCAGTGATGGGGTCAGCACTGAAGCTTTCTTT
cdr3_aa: CAISDGVSTEAFF

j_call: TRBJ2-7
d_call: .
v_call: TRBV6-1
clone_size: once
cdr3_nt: TGTGCCAGCAGTGATGGACATGGACATCAGTACTTC
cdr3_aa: CASSDGHGHQYF

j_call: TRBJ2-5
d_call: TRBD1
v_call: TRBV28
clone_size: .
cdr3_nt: TGTGCCAGCAGGACAGGGGGCCAAGAGACCCAGTACTTC
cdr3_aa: CASRTGGQETQYF

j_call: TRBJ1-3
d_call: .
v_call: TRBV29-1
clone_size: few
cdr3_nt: TGCAGCGTTTCAGAAGTAGGAAACACCATATATTTT
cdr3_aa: CSVSEVGNTIYF

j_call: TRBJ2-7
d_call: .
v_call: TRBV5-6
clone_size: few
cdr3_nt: TGTGCCAGCAGACTGAGGAGGGCAGGGACCTCCGAGCAGTACTTC
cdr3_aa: CASRLRRAGTSEQYF

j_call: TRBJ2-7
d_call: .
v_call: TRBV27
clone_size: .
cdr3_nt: TGTGCCAGCAGTAGGCCGGGACTGGAGCTCTACGAGCAGTACTTC
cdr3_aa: CASSRPGLELYEQYF

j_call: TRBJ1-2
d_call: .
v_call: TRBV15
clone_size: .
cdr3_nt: TGTGCCACCAGCAGAGCCAGGACCACTAACTATGGCTACACCTTC
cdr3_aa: CATSRARTTNYGYTF

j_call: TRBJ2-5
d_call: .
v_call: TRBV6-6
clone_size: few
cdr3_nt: TGTGCCAGCAGTTCGCCCCCCTCTAGCACCCAGTACTTC
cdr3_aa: CASSSPPSSTQYF

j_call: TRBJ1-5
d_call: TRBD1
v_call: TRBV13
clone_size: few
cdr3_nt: TGTGCCAGCAGCCAGGGGGAGAATCAGCCCCAGCATTTT
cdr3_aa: CASSQGENQPQHF

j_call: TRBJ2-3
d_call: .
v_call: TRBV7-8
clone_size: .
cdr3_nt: TGTGCCAGCAGCTTAGGGCCTGGAGATACGCAGTATTTT
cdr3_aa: CASSLGPGDTQYF

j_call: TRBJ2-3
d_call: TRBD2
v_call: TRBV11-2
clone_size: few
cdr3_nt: TGTGCCAGCAGCTTCCTAGCGGGGGGAGATACGCAGTATTTT
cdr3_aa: CASSFLAGGDTQYF

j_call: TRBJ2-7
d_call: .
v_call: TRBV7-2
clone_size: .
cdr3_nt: TGTGCCAGTGTGCCGGGACACACCTACGAGCAGTACTTC
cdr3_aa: CASVPGHTYEQYF

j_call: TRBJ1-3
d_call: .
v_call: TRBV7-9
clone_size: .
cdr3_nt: TGTGCCAGCAGCGCGCTTTCGGGCGCGGACACCATATATTTT
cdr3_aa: CASSALSGADTIYF

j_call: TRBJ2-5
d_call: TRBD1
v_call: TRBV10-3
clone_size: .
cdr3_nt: TGTGCCAGTAGGGACAGCTCAGGAGAGACCCAGTACTTC
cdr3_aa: CASRDSSGETQYF

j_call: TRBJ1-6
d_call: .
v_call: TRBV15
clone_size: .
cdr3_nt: TGTGCCACCAGCAGGCCCACCTTCCGGAGCTCCTATAATTCACCCCTCCACTTT
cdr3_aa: CATSRPTFRSSYNSPLHF

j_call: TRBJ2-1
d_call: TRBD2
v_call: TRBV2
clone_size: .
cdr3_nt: TGTGCCAGCTACCAGCCCAGCGGGGGGGGTAATGAGCAGTTCTTC
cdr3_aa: CASYQPSGGGNEQFF

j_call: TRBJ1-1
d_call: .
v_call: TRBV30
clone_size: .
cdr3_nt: TGTGCCTGGAGTGTTTCCACCCCCGTGGGATACACTGAAGCTTTCTTT
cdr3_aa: CAWSVSTPVGYTEAFF